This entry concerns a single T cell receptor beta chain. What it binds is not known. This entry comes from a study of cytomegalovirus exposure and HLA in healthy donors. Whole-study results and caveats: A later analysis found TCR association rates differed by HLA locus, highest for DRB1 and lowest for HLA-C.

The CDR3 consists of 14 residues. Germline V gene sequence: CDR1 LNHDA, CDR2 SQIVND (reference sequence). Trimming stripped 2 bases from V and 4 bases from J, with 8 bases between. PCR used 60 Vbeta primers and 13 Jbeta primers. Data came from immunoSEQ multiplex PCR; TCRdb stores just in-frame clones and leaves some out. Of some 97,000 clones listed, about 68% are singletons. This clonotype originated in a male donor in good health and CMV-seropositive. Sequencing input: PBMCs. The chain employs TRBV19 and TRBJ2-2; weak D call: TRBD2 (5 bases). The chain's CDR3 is CASSIPGITGELFF. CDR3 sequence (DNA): TGTGCCAGTAGTATACCGGGGATCACCGGGGAGCTGTTTTTT. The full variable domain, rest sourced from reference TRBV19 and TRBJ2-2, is DGGITQSPKYLFRKEGQNVTLSCEQNLNHDAMYWYRQDPGQGLRLIYYSQIVNDFQKGDIAEGYSVSREKKESFPLTVTSAQKNPTAFYLCASSIPGITGELFFGEGSRLTVL.